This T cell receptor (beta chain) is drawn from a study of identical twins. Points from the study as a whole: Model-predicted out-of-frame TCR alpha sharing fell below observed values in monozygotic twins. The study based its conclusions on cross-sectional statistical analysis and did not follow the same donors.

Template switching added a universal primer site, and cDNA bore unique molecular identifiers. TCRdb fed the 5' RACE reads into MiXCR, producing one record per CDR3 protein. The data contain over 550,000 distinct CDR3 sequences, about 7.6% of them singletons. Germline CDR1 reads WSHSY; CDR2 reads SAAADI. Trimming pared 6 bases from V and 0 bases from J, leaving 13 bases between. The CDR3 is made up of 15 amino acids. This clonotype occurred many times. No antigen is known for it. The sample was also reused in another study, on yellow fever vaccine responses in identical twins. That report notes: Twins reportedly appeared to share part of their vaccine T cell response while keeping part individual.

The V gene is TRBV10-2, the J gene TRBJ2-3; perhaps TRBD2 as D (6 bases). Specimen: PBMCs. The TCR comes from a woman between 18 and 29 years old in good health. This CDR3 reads CASRSLATSTDTQYF. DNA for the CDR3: TGCGCCAGCAGATCTCTAGCGACTAGCACAGATACGCAGTATTTT.